This entry features one TCR beta chain sequence. This clonotype was found a few times. The specificity of this receptor is unknown. No base quality values were provided; no much bigger clone lies one nucleotide off. The library was built by means of 5' RACE. The sequencing machine was a NextSeq 500. The TCR library protocol attached unique molecular identifiers to individual cDNA molecules to correct for sequencing error and PCR bias. TCR alpha and beta chains were both sequenced, and the abundances of alpha and beta sequences in each sample were closely correlated with each other. On the study's bioinformatics: Decombinator V4 was used to perform V gene, J gene and CDR3 annotation of TCR sequences. Expanded TCRs were defined as changing significantly between any two time points under a Poisson model with p below 0.0001. TCR abundances were normalised to the total number of TCRs sequenced in each sample and reported as counts per million. TRAV1-2 paired with TRAJ12, TRAJ20 or TRAJ33 defined MAIT TCRs, while TRAV10 paired with TRAJ18 defined iNKT TCRs. VDJdb, accessed 1 November 2021, was searched for CMV, EBV and SARS-CoV-2 annotated TCRs, excluding TCRs annotated for multiple antigens. TCRdb took the public reads, trimmed them with fastp at Q25, ran MiXCR for clone calling and kept in-frame beta chains. When rows share a CDR3 protein, they turn into one entry using the most common DNA and genes. For this entry, the V and J calls and clone size follow TCRdb and not the study's own pipeline. This sample gives roughly 60,000 distinct CDR3 sequences in total; roughly 12% of them show up just once. The ten largest clones take up about 5% of the sample.

The CDR3 sequence holds 11 residues, the cysteine and phenylalanine included. The CDR3 DNA has 33 bases and is translated from base 1. The germline V gene yields KGHDR for CDR1 and SFDVKD for CDR2. The V and J ends are trimmed by 6 bases and 8 bases, leaving 7 bases between them. This specimen comes from a study of early T cells in non-severe SARS-CoV-2 infection (dated by TCRdb to the early 2020s). In the study overall: TCR sequencing used bulk RNA from unsorted whole blood, so alpha and beta chains could not be paired. The study at large found these results: VDJdb matching was skewed toward anti-spike CD8 responses and likely underestimated virus-specific expansions, missing private and CD4 specificities.

Set within a cohort of healthcare workers in London, UK, this nested case-control study involved weekly PCR testing of nasopharyngeal swabs along with blood sampling. Healthcare workers were recruited between 23 and 31 March 2020, during the week of the UK lockdown, and were followed weekly for up to about 16 weeks. This receptor was identified in an adult who was a healthcare worker with PCR-confirmed SARS-CoV-2 infection or an uninfected control (not recorded which). Material: whole blood. Recombination linked TRBV24-1 to TRBJ2-1; 6 matching bases give a weak D call of TRBD1. The nucleotides read TGTGCCACCAGTCAGGGGCATGAGCAGTTCTTC. It encodes CATSQGHEQFF.